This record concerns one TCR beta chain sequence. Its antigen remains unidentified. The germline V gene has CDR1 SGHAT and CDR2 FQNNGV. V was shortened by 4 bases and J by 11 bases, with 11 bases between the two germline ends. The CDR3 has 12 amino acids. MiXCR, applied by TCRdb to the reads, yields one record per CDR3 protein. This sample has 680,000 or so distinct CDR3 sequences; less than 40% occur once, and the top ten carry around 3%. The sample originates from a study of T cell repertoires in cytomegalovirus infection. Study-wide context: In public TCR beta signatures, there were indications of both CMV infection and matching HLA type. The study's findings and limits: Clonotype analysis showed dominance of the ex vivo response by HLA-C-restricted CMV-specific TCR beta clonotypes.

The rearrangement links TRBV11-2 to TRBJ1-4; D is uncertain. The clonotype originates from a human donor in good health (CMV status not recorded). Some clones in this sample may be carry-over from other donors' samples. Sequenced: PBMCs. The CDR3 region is CASSSTHGKLFF. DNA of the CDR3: TGTGCCAGCAGCTCAACGCACGGGAAACTGTTTTTT.